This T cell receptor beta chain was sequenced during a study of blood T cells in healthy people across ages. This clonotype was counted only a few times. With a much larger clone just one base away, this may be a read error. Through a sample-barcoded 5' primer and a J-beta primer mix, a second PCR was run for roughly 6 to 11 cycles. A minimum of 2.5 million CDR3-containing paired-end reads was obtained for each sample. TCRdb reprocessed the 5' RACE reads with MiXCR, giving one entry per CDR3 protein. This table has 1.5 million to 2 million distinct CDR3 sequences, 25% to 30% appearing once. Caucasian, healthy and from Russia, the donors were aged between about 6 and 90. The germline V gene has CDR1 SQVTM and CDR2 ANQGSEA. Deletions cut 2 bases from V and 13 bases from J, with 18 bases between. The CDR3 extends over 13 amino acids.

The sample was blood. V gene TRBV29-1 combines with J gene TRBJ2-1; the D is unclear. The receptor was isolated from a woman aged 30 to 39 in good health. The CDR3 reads CSVETSGAETQFF. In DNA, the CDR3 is TGCAGCGTTGAAACCTCCGGTGCCGAGACCCAGTTCTTC.